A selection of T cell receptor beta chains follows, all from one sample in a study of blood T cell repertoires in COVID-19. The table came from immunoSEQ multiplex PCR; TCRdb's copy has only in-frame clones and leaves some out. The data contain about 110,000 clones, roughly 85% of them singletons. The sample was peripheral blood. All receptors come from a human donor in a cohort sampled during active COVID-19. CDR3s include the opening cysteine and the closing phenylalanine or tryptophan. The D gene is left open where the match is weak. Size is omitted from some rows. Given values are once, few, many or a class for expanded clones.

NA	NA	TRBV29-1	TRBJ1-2	CSVGQNYGYTF	TGCAGCGTTGGGCAGAACTATGGCTACACCTTC
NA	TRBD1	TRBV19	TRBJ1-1	CASSNPRGTGGLNTEAFF	TGTGCCAGTAGTAACCCCCGCGGGACAGGGGGCTTGAACACTGAAGCTTTCTTT
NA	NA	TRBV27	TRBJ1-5	CASSVGGGNQPQHF	TGTGCCAGCAGTGTGGGGGGAGGCAATCAGCCCCAGCATTTT
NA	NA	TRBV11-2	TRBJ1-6	CASSLGVSRSPLHF	TGTGCCAGCAGCTTAGGCGTCTCTCGTTCACCCCTCCACTTT
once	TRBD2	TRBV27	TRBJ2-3	CASKRTSGYTQYF	TGTGCCAGCAAAAGGACTAGCGGATATACGCAGTATTTT
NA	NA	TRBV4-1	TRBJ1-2	CASSQDRGGHYGYTF	TGCGCCAGCAGCCAAGATCGAGGGGGACACTATGGCTACACCTTC
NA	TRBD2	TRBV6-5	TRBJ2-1	CASRRGRSSYNEQFF	TGTGCCAGCAGACGCGGGAGAAGCTCCTACAATGAGCAGTTCTTC
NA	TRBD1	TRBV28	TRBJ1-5	CASSGGQMTQPQHF	TGTGCCAGCAGTGGGGGACAGATGACTCAGCCCCAGCATTTT
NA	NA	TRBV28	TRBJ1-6	CASSPRDNSPLHF	TGTGCCAGCAGCCCCAGGGATAATTCACCCCTCCACTTT
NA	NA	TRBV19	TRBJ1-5	CASSIPRWGGGQPQHF	TGTGCCAGTAGTATCCCTCGGTGGGGGGGCGGGCAGCCCCAGCATTTT
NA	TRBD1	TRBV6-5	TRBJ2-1	CASSYDAGGSYNEQFF	TGTGCCAGCAGTTACGATGCAGGGGGATCCTACAATGAGCAGTTCTTC
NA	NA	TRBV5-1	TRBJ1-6	CASSLGPRRGSNNSPLHF	TGCGCCAGCAGCTTAGGCCCGAGGCGGGGAAGCAATAATTCACCCCTCCACTTT
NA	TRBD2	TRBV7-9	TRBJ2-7	CASSGDSERGTYEQYF	TGTGCCAGCAGCGGCGACTCAGAGCGGGGCACCTACGAGCAGTACTTC
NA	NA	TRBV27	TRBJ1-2	CASSIRQTPSGGYTF	TGTGCCAGCAGTATCCGACAGACCCCAAGTGGTGGCTACACCTTC
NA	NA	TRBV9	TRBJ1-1	CASSVGSGWATEAFF	TGTGCCAGCAGCGTAGGCAGCGGGTGGGCCACTGAAGCTTTCTTT
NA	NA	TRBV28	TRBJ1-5	CASSQYSNQPQHF	TGTGCCAGCAGCCAGTATAGCAATCAGCCCCAGCATTTT
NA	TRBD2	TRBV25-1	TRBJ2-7	CASSEFGGAAYEQYF	TGTGCCAGCAGTGAATTCGGGGGGGCCGCCTACGAGCAGTACTTC
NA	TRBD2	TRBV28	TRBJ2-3	CASSLPGLAGGADTQYF	TGTGCCAGCAGTTTACCGGGACTAGCGGGAGGGGCAGATACGCAGTATTTT
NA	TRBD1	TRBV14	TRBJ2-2	CASSPRTTGAGELFF	TGTGCCAGCAGCCCCAGGACCACAGGGGCCGGGGAGCTGTTTTTT
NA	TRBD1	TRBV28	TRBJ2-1	CASRMMGTGDYNEQFF	TGTGCCAGCAGAATGATGGGGACAGGCGACTACAATGAGCAGTTCTTC
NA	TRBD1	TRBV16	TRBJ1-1	CASSQGRVGQGFLAFF	TGTGCCAGCAGCCAAGGAAGGGTGGGACAGGGGTTCCTGGCTTTCTTT
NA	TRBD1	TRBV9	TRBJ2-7	CASSPTGGSYEQYF	TGTGCCAGCAGCCCGACAGGGGGCTCCTACGAGCAGTACTTC
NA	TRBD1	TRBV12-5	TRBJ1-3	CASGFSGGGNTIYF	TGTGCTAGTGGTTTCTCAGGGGGCGGAAACACCATATATTTT
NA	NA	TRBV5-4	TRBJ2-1	CASSFRDWAEQFF	TGTGCCAGCAGCTTCCGGGACTGGGCTGAGCAGTTCTTC
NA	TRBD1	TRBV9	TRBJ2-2	CASSVATGTGGYAGELFF	TGTGCCAGCAGCGTAGCTACCGGGACAGGGGGCTATGCCGGGGAGCTGTTTTTT
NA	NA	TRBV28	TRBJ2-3	CASRRVGTDTQYF	TGTGCCAGCAGGCGGGTGGGAACAGATACGCAGTATTTT
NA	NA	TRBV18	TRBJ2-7	CASSNSLTGAMEMGQYF	TGTGCCAGCTCAAACTCGCTGACAGGAGCAATGGAGATGGGGCAGTACTTC
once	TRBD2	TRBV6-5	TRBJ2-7	CASSPGLAGSYEQYF	TGTGCCAGCAGTCCCGGACTAGCGGGATCTTACGAGCAGTACTTC
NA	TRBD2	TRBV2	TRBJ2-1	CASSEAAGRAPVAYNEQFF	TGTGCCAGCAGTGAAGCGGCAGGGAGGGCCCCCGTCGCCTACAATGAGCAGTTCTTC
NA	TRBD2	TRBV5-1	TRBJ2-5	CASSYGTSGSGETQYF	TGCGCCAGCAGTTACGGGACTAGCGGGAGTGGAGAGACCCAGTACTTC
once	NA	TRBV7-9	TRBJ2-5	CASSLGLGGSPQETQYF	TGTGCCAGCAGCTTAGGCTTGGGGGGATCCCCTCAAGAGACCCAGTACTTC
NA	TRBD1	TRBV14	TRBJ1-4	CASSPGGGYNEKLFF	TGTGCCAGCAGCCCAGGAGGGGGCTATAATGAAAAACTGTTTTTT
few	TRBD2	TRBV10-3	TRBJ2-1	CAISVNGTSGSYNEQFF	TGTGCCATCAGCGTGAATGGGACTAGCGGAAGCTACAATGAGCAGTTCTTC
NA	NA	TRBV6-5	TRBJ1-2	CASSYSSGLAYGYTF	TGTGCCAGCAGTTACTCGTCAGGGCTGGCCTATGGCTACACCTTC
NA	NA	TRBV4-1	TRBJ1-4	CASSQGPSGEKLFF	TGCGCCAGCAGCCAAGGTCCGAGCGGGGAAAAACTGTTTTTT
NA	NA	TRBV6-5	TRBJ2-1	CASKMASVNEQFF	TGTGCCAGCAAGATGGCTAGCGTCAATGAGCAGTTCTTC
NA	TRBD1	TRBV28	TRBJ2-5	CASSLTRGQGRETQYF	TGTGCCAGCAGTCTAACTCGAGGACAGGGGAGGGAGACCCAGTACTTC
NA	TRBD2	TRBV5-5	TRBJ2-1	CASSLGREGYNEQFF	TGTGCCAGCAGCTTGGGGCGGGAGGGTTACAATGAGCAGTTCTTC
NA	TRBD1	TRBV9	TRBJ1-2	CASSGDRGAGYGYTF	TGTGCCAGCAGCGGAGACAGGGGCGCGGGGTATGGCTACACCTTC
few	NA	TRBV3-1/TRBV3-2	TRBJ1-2	CASSQDSNLPHGYTF	TGTGCCAGCAGCCAAGATAGCAACCTCCCCCATGGCTACACCTTC
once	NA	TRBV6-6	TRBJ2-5	CASRSSIGETQYF	TGTGCCAGCAGGTCTAGCATTGGGGAGACCCAGTACTTC